Included here is one TCR beta chain sequence, with context. Its antigen is undetermined. This record belongs to a study of siplizumab effects on memory and regulatory T cells. Study-wide results and limits: Only a minor fraction of alloreactive clones mapped to unstimulated subsets.

Here immunoSEQ multiplex PCR was the method, and the copy in TCRdb shows in-frame clones only, minus some. The data contain 100,000 or so clones, around 95% of them seen just once; the ten biggest clones take up under 0.65%. Sequencing was carried out using Tregs sorted from blood. The clonotype originates from a human donor in good health.

CDR3 in amino acids: CAWSVPGAYGYTF. Written as DNA, the CDR3 is TGTGCCTGGAGTGTACCAGGGGCTTATGGCTACACCTTC. The chain is built from TRBV30 and TRBJ1-2; D is possibly TRBD1 (6 bases). The germline V gene has CDR1 GTSNPN and CDR2 SVGIG (reference sequence). Trimming took off 0 bases at V and 5 bases at J, with 10 bases between the two ends. The CDR3 is 13 residues long. Complete variable domain (other parts from reference TRBV30 and TRBJ1-2): SQTIHQWPATLVQPVGSPLSLECTVEGTSNPNLYWYRQAAGRGLQLLFYSVGIGQISSEVPQNLSASRPQDRQFILSSKKLLLSDSGFYLCAWSVPGAYGYTFGSGTRLTVV.